A selection of T cell receptor beta chains follows, all from one sample in a study of metastatic and nonmetastatic thyroid tumors. Using MiXCR, TCRdb reanalyzed the PCR reads. The table has about 47,000 clones, under 25% seen once. Sequenced sample: blood. Every receptor here comes from a male donor with papillary thyroid cancer or a benign thyroid nodule (not recorded which). Some clones in this sample may be carry-over from other donors' samples. CDR3s include the opening cysteine and the closing phenylalanine or tryptophan. A D gene is named only where the DNA matches it firmly. Rows may omit the clone size; those that give it use once, few, many or a size class.

j_gene | v_gene | abundance | d_gene | CDR3aa | CDR3nt
TRBJ2-3 | TRBV7-3 | many | . | CASSFGDTQYF | TGTGCCAGCAGCTTCGGGGATACGCAGTATTTT
TRBJ1-5 | TRBV12-3/TRBV12-4 | . | . | CASSLTWTEVSQPQHF | TGTGCCAGCAGTTTAACTTGGACAGAGGTTAGTCAGCCGCAGCATTTT
TRBJ1-2 | TRBV12-3/TRBV12-4 | . | . | CASSLRGYYGYTF | TGTGCCAGCAGTTTAAGGGGATACTATGGCTACACCTTC
TRBJ1-2 | TRBV4-2 | . | . | CAIMYQGVQGYTF | TGTGCCATCATGTATCAGGGAGTTCAAGGCTACACCTTC
TRBJ2-7 | TRBV11-2 | many | . | CASSSGLYPYEQYF | TGTGCCAGCAGCTCCGGACTATACCCCTACGAGCAGTACTTC
TRBJ2-7 | TRBV30 | medium-sized | TRBD1 | CAWTMDRGGQYF | TGTGCCTGGACCATGGACAGGGGAGGGCAGTACTTC
TRBJ2-3 | TRBV6-1 | . | . | CASSSGAGDGDTQYF | TGTGCGAGCAGTTCAGGGGCAGGGGACGGAGATACGCAGTATTTT
TRBJ1-2 | TRBV19 | . | . | CASSIGRYGYTF | TGTGCCAGTAGTATCGGTCGCTATGGCTACACCTTC
TRBJ2-7 | TRBV6-1 | few | . | CASSRGSYEQYF | TGTGCCAGCAGTCGAGGGAGCTACGAGCAGTACTTC
TRBJ2-5 | TRBV10-3 | . | . | CAISTTGELIF | TGTGCCATCAGCACTACAGGCGAGTTAATCTTC
TRBJ2-7 | TRBV7-9 | many | . | CASSPPDKSEQYF | TGTGCCAGCAGCCCCCCGGATAAAAGTGAGCAGTACTTC
TRBJ1-1 | TRBV11-1 | many | TRBD1 | CASSFPAGGFNTEAFF | TGTGCCAGCAGCTTCCCGGCAGGGGGTTTTAACACTGAAGCTTTCTTT
TRBJ2-5 | TRBV5-1 | . | TRBD1 | CASTGQGYQETQYF | TGCGCCAGCACGGGACAGGGCTACCAAGAGACCCAGTACTTC
TRBJ1-6 | TRBV12-3/TRBV12-4 | . | . | CASSSTAGSYNSPFHF | TGTGCCAGCAGTTCGACAGCGGGCTCCTATAATTCACCCTTCCACTTT
TRBJ1-3 | TRBV28 | many | . | CASSTAGGRSGNTIYF | TGTGCCAGCAGTACCGCGGGGGGCCGCTCTGGAAACACCATATATTTT
TRBJ2-2 | TRBV6-2/TRBV6-3 | many | . | CASRVGAGELFF | TGTGCCAGCAGAGTCGGGGCCGGGGAGCTGTTTTTT
TRBJ2-7 | TRBV12-3/TRBV12-4 | medium-sized | TRBD2 | CASSPTGGYEQYF | TGTGCCAGCAGCCCAACGGGGGGTTACGAGCAGTACTTC
TRBJ2-5 | TRBV6-1 | few | . | CASSDGYHLQETQYF | TGTGCCAGCAGTGATGGCTACCACCTCCAAGAGACCCAGTACTTC